The 26 T cell receptor beta chains given below trace back to one sample, sequenced in a study of blood T cells in healthy people across ages. Combining a sample-barcoded 5' primer with a J-beta primer mix, a second PCR ran for roughly 7 to 12 cycles. TCRdb recomputed calls from the 5' RACE reads with MiXCR, one row per CDR3 protein. The sample shows about 940,000 distinct CDR3 sequences, around 49% of them seen only once. Material: blood. The receptors originated from a man aged 30 to 45 in good health.

Only a few counts were recorded for this clonotype. The CDR3 spells CASSLYPGETQYF. DNA for the CDR3: TGTGCCAGCAGTTTATACCCGGGGGAGACCCAGTACTTC. The rearrangement joins TRBV27 to TRBJ2-5; maybe TRBD2 (5 bases). The V gene's germline CDR1 is MNHEY and CDR2 SMNVEV (reference sequence). This CDR3 contains 13 residues. Trimming removed 1 base at V and 5 bases at J, with 8 bases between.

The rearrangement joins TRBV4-1 to TRBJ2-5; 13 positions match TRBD2. The CDR3 has 17 residues. CDR1 and CDR2 (germline): MGHRA, YSYEKL. The V gene end was trimmed by 0 bases and the J gene end by 6 bases; junction bases not matched to a gene: 7. The CDR3 spells CASSQDGLAGAGKTQYF. DNA for the CDR3: TGCGCCAGCAGCCAAGACGGACTAGCGGGGGCGGGAAAGACCCAGTACTTC.

The chain couples TRBV9 to TRBJ2-1; D is possibly TRBD2 (5 bases). With 3 bases removed from V and 0 bases from J, the gap between germline ends came to 10 bases. In germline, CDR1 is SGDLS, CDR2 YYNGEE. The CDR3 is 15 amino acids. The CDR3, as DNA: TGTGCCAGCAGCGACACTGGACTCTCCTACAATGAGCAGTTCTTC. Encoded protein: CASSDTGLSYNEQFF.

About this clonotype: At one end, the junction sequence differs from germline, possibly due to a read error. The gene calls are TRBV4-3 and TRBJ2-7; D is unresolved. There are 15 residues in the CDR3. Germline CDR1 reads LGHNA; CDR2 reads YSLEER. The CDR3 DNA is TGCGCCGGCAGCCAAGAATACACAGAGGCCTACGAGCAGTACTTC. As protein: CAGSQEYTEAYEQYF.

The chain uses TRBV10-3 and TRBJ1-1; D not certain. V was pared by 3 bases and J by 9 bases, with 14 bases between. Germline CDR1 and CDR2: ENHRY and SYGVKD. The CDR3 loop spans 13 amino acids. Written as DNA, the CDR3 is TGTGCCATCAGTGAAGGCGACCCCGGGAAAGCTTTCTTT. The encoded protein is CAISEGDPGKAFF.

This clonotype turned up a few times. The chain recombines TRBV2 with TRBJ1-2; 11 bases agree with TRBD1. The CDR3 runs to 11 residues. The V and J ends lost 11 bases and 8 bases, in that order; junction bases with no gene match: 4. Germline V gene sequence: CDR1 SNHLY, CDR2 FYNNEI. CDR3 protein: CAGGTGGGYTF. The CDR3, as DNA: TGTGCCGGAGGGACAGGGGGAGGCTACACCTTC. Full variable domain (remainder filled in from reference TRBV2 and TRBJ1-2): EPEVTQTPSHQVTQMGQEVILRCVPISNHLYFYWYRQILGQKVEFLVSFYNNEISEKSEIFDDQFSVERPDGSNFTLKIRSTKLEDSAMYFCAGGTGGGYTFGSGTRLTVV.

The sample holds a few counts of this clonotype. This chain links TRBV5-1 with TRBJ2-4, with D perhaps given as TRBD1 or TRBD2 (6 bases each). Germline V gene data show CDR1 as SGHRS and CDR2 as YFSETQ. The V end was cut by 7 bases, the J end by 0 bases, with 14 bases between. CDR3 size: 15 residues. For the CDR3, the DNA is TGCGCCAGCGCTGAGGGGGGACTAGCCAAAAACATTCAGTACTTC. Translating it yields CASAEGGLAKNIQYF.

This clonotype was seen a few times. The J gene is TRBJ1-2, the V gene TRBV20-1; no definite D call. This CDR3 region has 13 residues. V was clipped by 0 bases and J by 6 bases, with 11 bases between them. Germline-derived CDR1 and CDR2 are DFQATT and SNEGSKA (reference sequence). The DNA for the CDR3 is TGCAGTGCTAGAGACCCCGGGGAGGATGGCTACACCTTC. Translating gives CSARDPGEDGYTF.

The CDR3 DNA sequence: TGTGCCAGCAGCGCCGCGGGACGCAGCTCCTACGAGCAGTACTTC. Amino acids: CASSAAGRSSYEQYF. The V call is TRBV9, the J call TRBJ2-7, with a possible D match to TRBD2 (6 bases). The germline V gene encodes CDR1 SGDLS and CDR2 YYNGEE. The CDR3 sequence is 15 residues long. Trimming took 3 bases from V and 0 from J, leaving 13 bases between them.

The rearrangement uses TRBV5-1 and TRBJ2-3; either TRBD1 or TRBD2 may supply D (5 bases each). The V gene lost 4 bases and the J gene lost 5 bases, with 17 bases spanning the gap. Germline V gene data show CDR1 as SGHRS and CDR2 as YFSETQ. This CDR3 has 15 amino acids. The CDR3 DNA sequence: TGCGCCAGCAGCCTGTTTGGGACGGGGAAAGATACGCAGTATTTT. This sequence encodes CASSLFGTGKDTQYF.

J is TRBJ2-7 and V is TRBV29-1, with D possibly TRBD1 on 6 matching bases. The germline V gene has CDR1 SQVTM and CDR2 ANQGSEA. The CDR3 length is 15 residues. V was pared by 2 bases and J by 2 bases, with 16 bases between. The CDR3 region is CSVEYQGRKAYEQYF. CDR3 nucleotides: TGCAGCGTTGAATACCAGGGGCGGAAAGCCTACGAGCAGTACTTC.

This clonotype turned up a few times. This chain connects TRBV28 to TRBJ2-6, with D perhaps given as TRBD1 or TRBD2 (7 bases each). CDR3 length: 17 residues. Germline CDR1 reads MDHEN; CDR2 reads SYDVKM. V was pared by 3 bases and J by 2 bases, with 14 bases between. The CDR3 DNA is TGTGCCAGCAGTTTTACCAGGGGGGGCACTGGGGCCAACGTCCTGACTTTC. Its protein is CASSFTRGGTGANVLTF.

This clonotype showed up just a few times. The chain has TRBV28 and TRBJ2-7; the D gene is possibly TRBD2 (5 bases). The CDR3 is 15 amino acids. Germline CDR1 and CDR2: MDHEN and SYDVKM. The germline V and J ends were trimmed by 10 bases and 4 bases, with 23 bases remaining between them. CDR3 sequence reads: CATQREGQKLYEQYF. CDR3 nucleotide sequence: TGTGCCACCCAGAGGGAAGGGCAGAAACTTTACGAGCAGTACTTC.

The chain recombines TRBV7-2 with TRBJ2-7; D is undetermined. V was shortened by 1 base and J by 3 bases, with 7 bases between the two germline ends. Germline V gene data show CDR1 as SGHTA and CDR2 as FQGNSA. The CDR3 loop spans 13 amino acids. The CDR3 DNA reads TGTGCCAGCAGCTTAGAAAGTATCTACGAGCAGTACTTC. This sequence encodes CASSLESIYEQYF.

This clonotype turned up a few times. CDR3 region: CASSSSFSYEQYF. The DNA for the CDR3 is TGTGCCAGCAGTTCGTCCTTCTCCTACGAGCAGTACTTC. This sequence joins TRBV12-3 or TRBV12-4 and TRBJ2-7; D unclear. V lost 4 bases, J lost 0 bases, and 7 bases lay in between. This CDR3 is 13 amino acids long.

The chain recombines TRBV6-5 with TRBJ1-3; D is uncertain. CDR1 MNHEY and CDR2 SVGAGI come from the germline V gene. The CDR3 runs 12 residues. V shed 8 bases and J shed 0 bases, with 5 bases lying between them. CDR3 sequence: CASQSSGNTIYF. In nucleotides, the CDR3 is TGTGCCAGCCAGAGCTCTGGAAACACCATATATTTT.

The J gene is TRBJ2-7, the V gene TRBV27; D may be TRBD2 (6 bases). This CDR3 region has 12 residues. V was clipped by 9 bases and J by 4 bases, with 13 bases between them. Germline loops: CDR1 MNHEY, CDR2 SMNVEV (reference sequence). The CDR3 is CASWDSQYEQYF. Here the CDR3 DNA reads TGTGCCAGTTGGGACTCTCAGTACGAGCAGTACTTC.

The rearrangement uses TRBV24-1 and TRBJ1-5; the D gene is possibly TRBD1 (5 bases). CDR1 and CDR2 (germline): KGHDR, SFDVKD. The V end was cut by 9 bases, the J end by 5 bases, with 16 bases between. This CDR3 is 14 amino acids long. The CDR3 nucleotides are TGTGCCACCCAGGACAACGGGCAATATCAGCCCCAGCATTTT. Encoded protein: CATQDNGQYQPQHF.

This clonotype was detected only a few times. The CDR3 sequence: CSVEDRVARSKGYTF. CDR3 DNA: TGCAGCGTTGAAGACAGGGTAGCGCGATCCAAAGGCTACACCTTC. The genes are TRBV29-1 and TRBJ1-2; D is possibly TRBD1 (5 bases). V lost 0 bases, J lost 8 bases, and 19 bases lay in between. Germline lookup yields CDR1 SQVTM and CDR2 ANQGSEA. There are 15 residues in the CDR3.

The CDR3 sequence: CASSYHGTSGGDTQYF. CDR3 DNA sequence: TGTGCCAGCAGTTACCACGGGACTAGCGGGGGCGATACGCAGTATTTT. The J gene is TRBJ2-3, the V gene TRBV6-5; the match to TRBD2 covers 14 bases. Germline V gene sequence: CDR1 MNHEY, CDR2 SVGAGI. CDR3 size: 16 residues. J lost 6 bases, V lost 2 bases, and 4 bases had no gene match.

Note on this clonotype: A junction boundary mismatches the germline segment, possibly from a read error. The chain has TRBV14 and TRBJ2-5; 8 nucleotides match TRBD2. In germline, CDR1 is SGHDN, CDR2 FVKESK. This CDR3 contains 16 residues. DNA for the CDR3: TGTGCCAGCAGCCAAAGAGAAGCGGGGGTAGCAGAGGCCCAGTACTTC. Amino acid sequence: CASSQREAGVAEAQYF. The full variable domain, with the rest looked up from reference TRBV14 and TRBJ2-5, is EAGVTQFPSHSVIEKGQTVTLRCDPISGHDNLYWYRRVMGKEIKFLLHFVKESKQDESGMPNNRFLAERTGGTYSTLKVQPAELEDSGVYFCASSQREAGVAEAQYFGPGTRLLVL.

The genes are TRBV4-1 and TRBJ2-5; D may be TRBD1 (6 bases). This CDR3 contains 18 residues. Germline V gene data show CDR1 as MGHRA and CDR2 as YSYEKL. V lost 0 bases, J lost 11 bases, and 28 bases lay in between. The CDR3 is CASSQDSPHRVDLPEQYF. The CDR3 nucleotides are TGCGCCAGCAGCCAAGATTCTCCCCACAGGGTTGATCTTCCGGAGCAGTACTTC.

The chain links TRBV12-3 or TRBV12-4 to TRBJ2-2, with D perhaps matching TRBD1 (6 bases). The CDR3 is 16 amino acids. Deletions cut 3 bases from V and 2 bases from J, with 13 bases between. The CDR3 region has the DNA TGTGCCAGCAGTTTCCGAGGACAGACCAACACCGGGGAGCTGTTTTTT. Translated: CASSFRGQTNTGELFF.

The chain joins TRBV24-1 to TRBJ1-5; D not certain. The CDR3 length is 12 residues. CDR1 is KGHDR and CDR2 is SFDVKD in the germline V gene. V was trimmed by 5 bases and J by 15 bases, leaving 16 bases between them. This CDR3 is CATSAPTPPRHF. The DNA for the CDR3 is TGTGCCACCAGTGCCCCGACACCACCTCGGCATTTT.

The chain carries TRBV20-1 and TRBJ2-1; D might be TRBD1 (6 bases). CDR1 is DFQATT and CDR2 is SNEGSKA in the germline V gene (reference sequence). The CDR3 has 11 residues. V dropped 6 bases and J dropped 9 bases, with 12 bases sitting between them. The CDR3 DNA sequence: TGCAGTGCCCCTTACAGGGCTGAGCAGTTCTTC. Protein product: CSAPYRAEQFF.

This rearrangement joins TRBV6-1 to TRBJ2-7; 7 bases match TRBD1. The CDR3 is 14 residues long. Germline V gene sequence: CDR1 MNHNS, CDR2 SASEGT. V gave up 7 bases and J gave up 2 bases; unmatched junction bases: 8. Here the CDR3 reads CASIRQGIPYEQYF. CDR3 coding DNA: TGTGCCAGCATTAGACAGGGAATACCCTACGAGCAGTACTTC.